This TCR beta chain was obtained from a study of blood T cell repertoires in COVID-19. Study-wide background: The United States, Italy and Spain provided the acute and convalescent COVID-19 samples. Nucleic acid was either cDNA or gDNA, and it came from T cells, B-cell-depleted T cells, or PBMCs.

This CDR3 is built from 14 residues. Trimming removed 1 base from V and 6 bases from J, with 10 bases in between. The germline gives CDR1 SGHTA, CDR2 FQGTGA. In the authors' workflow: Estimates of nucleated cell counts were drawn from the amplification of reference gene primers. The table came from immunoSEQ multiplex PCR; TCRdb's copy has only in-frame clones and leaves some out. That table is the source of V, J and clone size, and D and trimming were worked out from the DNA. The data show fewer than 60,000 clones, about four fifths seen once. The sequencing sample was made of peripheral blood. V and J are TRBV7-3 and TRBJ2-1; possibly TRBD2 for D (5 bases). The origin of this receptor is a man aged 70 or older with active COVID-19. For the CDR3, the DNA is TGTGCCAGCAGCTTAAGTTCCAGCGGCAATGAGCAGTTCTTC. Encoded protein: CASSLSSSGNEQFF.